This T cell receptor beta chain appears in the sequencing data of a study of T cell repertoires in cytomegalovirus infection. Study-level background: It was recently identified HLA-C-restricted and well-studied HLA-B-restricted CMV epitopes that the study used. It can be stated that public TCR beta signatures indicated CMV infection as well as a matching HLA type. Study results and caveats: Predominance within the ex vivo response was attributable to HLA-C-restricted CMV-specific TCR beta clonotypes. Carriage of CMV together with the relevant HLA was identifiable through cumulative public TCR beta family frequency.

One entry per CDR3 protein results from TCRdb running MiXCR on the reads. This sample has about 330,000 distinct CDR3 sequences, with approximately 30% found just once. This clonotype came up a few times. The antigen is undetermined. The CDR3 has 15 amino acids. Germline CDR1 SGHVS, CDR2 FQNEAQ. Germline trimming cut 3 bases from V and 6 bases from J; bases unmatched to any gene: 6. The chain combines TRBV7-8 with TRBJ1-4; 8 bases are a match to TRBD1. This sequence originates from a human donor in good health (CMV status not recorded). Some clones in this sample may be carry-over from other donors' samples. The specimen comprised cultured PBMCs, sampled from culture after CMV antigen stimulation. CDR3: CASSFNRGLYEKLFF. CDR3 nucleotide sequence: TGTGCCAGCAGCTTTAACAGGGGGTTGTATGAAAAACTGTTTTTT.